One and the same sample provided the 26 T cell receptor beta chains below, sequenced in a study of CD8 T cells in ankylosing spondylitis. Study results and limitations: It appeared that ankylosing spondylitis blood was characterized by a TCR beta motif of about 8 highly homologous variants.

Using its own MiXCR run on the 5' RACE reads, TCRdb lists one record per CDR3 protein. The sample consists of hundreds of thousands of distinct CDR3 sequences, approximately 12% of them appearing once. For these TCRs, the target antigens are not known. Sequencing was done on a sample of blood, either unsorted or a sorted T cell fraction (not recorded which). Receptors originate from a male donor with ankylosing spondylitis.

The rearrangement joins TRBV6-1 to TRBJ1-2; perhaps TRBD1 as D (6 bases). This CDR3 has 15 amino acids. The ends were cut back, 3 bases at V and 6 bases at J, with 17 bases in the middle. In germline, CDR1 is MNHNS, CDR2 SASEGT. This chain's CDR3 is CASSDKVQGLDGYTF. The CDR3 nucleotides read TGTGCCAGCAGTGATAAAGTACAGGGTTTGGATGGCTACACCTTC.

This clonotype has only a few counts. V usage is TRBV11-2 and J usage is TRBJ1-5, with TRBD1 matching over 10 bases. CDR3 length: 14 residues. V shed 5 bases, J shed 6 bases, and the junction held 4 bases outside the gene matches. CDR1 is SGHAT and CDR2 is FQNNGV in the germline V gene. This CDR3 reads CASSARTGGQPQHF. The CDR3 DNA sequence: TGTGCCAGCAGCGCCCGGACAGGGGGTCAGCCCCAGCATTTT. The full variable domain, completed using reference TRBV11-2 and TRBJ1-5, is EAGVAQSPRYKIIEKRQSVAFWCNPISGHATLYWYQQILGQGPKLLIQFQNNGVVDDSQLPKDRFSAERLKGVDSTLKIQPAKLEDSAVYLCASSARTGGQPQHFGDGTRLSIL.

CDR3: CASRPTSSSTDTQYF. The CDR3 region has the DNA TGCGCCAGCAGACCTACTAGCTCTAGCACAGATACGCAGTATTTT. The chain joins TRBV5-1 to TRBJ2-3; TRBD2 might be the D (6 bases). CDR3 length: 15 amino acids. CDR1 and CDR2 from the germline V gene are SGHRS and YFSETQ. V lost 5 bases and J lost 0, with 13 bases in between.

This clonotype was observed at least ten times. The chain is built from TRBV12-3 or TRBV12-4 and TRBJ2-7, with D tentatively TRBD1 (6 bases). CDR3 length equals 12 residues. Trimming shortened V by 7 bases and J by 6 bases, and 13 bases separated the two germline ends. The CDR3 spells CASKQGHGEQYF. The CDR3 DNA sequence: TGTGCCAGCAAACAGGGACATGGCGAGCAGTACTTC.

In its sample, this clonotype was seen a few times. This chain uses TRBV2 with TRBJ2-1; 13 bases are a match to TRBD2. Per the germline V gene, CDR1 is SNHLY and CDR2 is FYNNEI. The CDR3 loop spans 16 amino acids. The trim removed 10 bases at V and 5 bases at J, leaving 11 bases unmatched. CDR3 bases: TGTGCCACGCGACCCTACGGGACTAGCGGGAACAATGAGCAGTTCTTC. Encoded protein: CATRPYGTSGNNEQFF.

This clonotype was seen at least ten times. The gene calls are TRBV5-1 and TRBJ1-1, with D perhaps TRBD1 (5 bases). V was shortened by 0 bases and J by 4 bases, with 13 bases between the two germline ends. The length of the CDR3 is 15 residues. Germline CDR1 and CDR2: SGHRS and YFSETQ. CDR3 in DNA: TGCGCCAGCAGCTTGGCACAGGTAGCAGGCACTGAAGCTTTCTTT. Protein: CASSLAQVAGTEAFF.

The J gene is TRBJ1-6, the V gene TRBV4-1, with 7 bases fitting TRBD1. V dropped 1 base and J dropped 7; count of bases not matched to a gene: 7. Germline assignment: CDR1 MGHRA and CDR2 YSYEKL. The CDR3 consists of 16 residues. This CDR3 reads CASSQGRTGMNSPLHF. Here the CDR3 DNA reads TGCGCCAGCAGCCAAGGAAGGACAGGAATGAATTCACCCCTCCACTTT.

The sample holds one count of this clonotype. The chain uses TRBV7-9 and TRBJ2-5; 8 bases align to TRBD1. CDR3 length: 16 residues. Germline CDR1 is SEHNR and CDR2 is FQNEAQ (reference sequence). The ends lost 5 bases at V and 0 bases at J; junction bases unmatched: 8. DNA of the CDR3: TGTGCCAGCAGCCCCGGACAGGGAAGTCACCAAGAGACCCAGTACTTC. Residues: CASSPGQGSHQETQYF.

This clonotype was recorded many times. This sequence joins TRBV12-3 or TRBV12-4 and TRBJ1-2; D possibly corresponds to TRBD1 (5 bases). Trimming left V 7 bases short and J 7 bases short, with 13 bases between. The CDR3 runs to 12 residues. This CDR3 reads CASTSQGGGYTF. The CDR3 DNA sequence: TGTGCCAGCACCTCCCAGGGTGGTGGCTACACCTTC.

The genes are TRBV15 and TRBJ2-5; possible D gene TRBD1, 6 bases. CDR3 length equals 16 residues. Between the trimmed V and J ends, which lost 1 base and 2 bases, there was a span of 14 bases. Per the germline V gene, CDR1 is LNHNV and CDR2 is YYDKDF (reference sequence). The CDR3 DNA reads TGTGCCACCAGCAGAGTTGGTAGGGGGATTCAAGAGACCCAGTACTTC. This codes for CATSRVGRGIQETQYF.

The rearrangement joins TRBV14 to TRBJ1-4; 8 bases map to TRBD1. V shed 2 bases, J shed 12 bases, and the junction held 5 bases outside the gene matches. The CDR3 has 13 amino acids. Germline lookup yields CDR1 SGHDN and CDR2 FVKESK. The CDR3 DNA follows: TGTGCCAGCAGCCAATACAGGGGGATACAACTGTTTTTT. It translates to CASSQYRGIQLFF.

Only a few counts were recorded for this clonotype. CDR3 sequence: CASSVAGGSYEQYV. The CDR3 DNA reads TGTGCCAGCTCAGTAGCGGGAGGTTCCTACGAGCAGTACGTC. V gene TRBV18 combines with J gene TRBJ2-7, with 10 bases lining up with TRBD2. CDR1 is KGHSH, CDR2 LQKENI, per germline. Trimming at V came to 5 bases and at J to 1 base, leaving 2 bases not matched to a gene. This CDR3 is 14 amino acids long.

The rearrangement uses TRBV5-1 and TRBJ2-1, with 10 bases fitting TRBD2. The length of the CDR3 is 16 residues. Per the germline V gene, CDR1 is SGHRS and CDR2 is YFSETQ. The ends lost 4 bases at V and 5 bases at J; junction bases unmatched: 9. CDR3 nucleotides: TGCGCCAGCAGCCGGGGGGTAGCGGGAGGTCACAATGAGCAGTTCTTC. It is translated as CASSRGVAGGHNEQFF.

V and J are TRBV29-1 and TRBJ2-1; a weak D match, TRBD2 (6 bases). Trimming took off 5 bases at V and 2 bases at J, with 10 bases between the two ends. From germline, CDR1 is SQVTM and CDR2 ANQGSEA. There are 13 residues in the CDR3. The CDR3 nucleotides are TGCAGCGTTTGGCTAGCGACCTACAATGAGCAGTTCTTC. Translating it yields CSVWLATYNEQFF.

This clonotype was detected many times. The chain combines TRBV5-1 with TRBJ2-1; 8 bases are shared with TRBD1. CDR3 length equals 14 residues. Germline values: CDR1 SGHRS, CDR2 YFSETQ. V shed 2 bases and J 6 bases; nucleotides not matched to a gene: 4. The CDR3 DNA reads TGCGCCAGCAGCTTAGGACAGGGCCCCAATGAGCAGTTCTTC. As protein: CASSLGQGPNEQFF.

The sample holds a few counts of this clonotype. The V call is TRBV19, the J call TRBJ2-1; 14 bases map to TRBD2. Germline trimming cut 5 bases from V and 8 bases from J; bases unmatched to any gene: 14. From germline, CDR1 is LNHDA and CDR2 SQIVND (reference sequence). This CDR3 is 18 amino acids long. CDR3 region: CASSLSTTGTSGSYEQFF. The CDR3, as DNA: TGTGCCAGTAGTTTAAGTACCACCGGGACTAGCGGGAGTTATGAGCAGTTCTTC. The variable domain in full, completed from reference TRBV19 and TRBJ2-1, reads DGGITQSPKYLFRKEGQNVTLSCEQNLNHDAMYWYRQDPGQGLRLIYYSQIVNDFQKGDIAEGYSVSREKKESFPLTVTSAQKNPTAFYLCASSLSTTGTSGSYEQFFGPGTRLTVL.

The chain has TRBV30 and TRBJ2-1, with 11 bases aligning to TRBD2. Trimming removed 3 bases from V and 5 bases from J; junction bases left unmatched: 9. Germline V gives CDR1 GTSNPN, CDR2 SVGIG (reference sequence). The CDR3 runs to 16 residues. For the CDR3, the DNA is TGTGCCTGGAGGACTAGGACTAGCGGGTTAAACAATGAGCAGTTCTTC. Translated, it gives CAWRTRTSGLNNEQFF.

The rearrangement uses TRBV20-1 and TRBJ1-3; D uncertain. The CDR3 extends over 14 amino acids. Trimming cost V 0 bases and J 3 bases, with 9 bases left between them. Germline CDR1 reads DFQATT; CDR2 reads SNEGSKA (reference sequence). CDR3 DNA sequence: TGCAGTGCTAGAGATCCCGCGGGTGGAAACACCATATATTTT. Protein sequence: CSARDPAGGNTIYF.

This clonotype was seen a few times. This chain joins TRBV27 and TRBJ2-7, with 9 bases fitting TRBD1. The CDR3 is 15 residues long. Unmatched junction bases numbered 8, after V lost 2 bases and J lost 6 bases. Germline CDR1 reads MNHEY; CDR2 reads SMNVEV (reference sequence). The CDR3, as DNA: TGTGCCAGCAGTTTAAGATCCGACAGGGGGAGCGAGCAGTACGTC. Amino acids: CASSLRSDRGSEQYV.

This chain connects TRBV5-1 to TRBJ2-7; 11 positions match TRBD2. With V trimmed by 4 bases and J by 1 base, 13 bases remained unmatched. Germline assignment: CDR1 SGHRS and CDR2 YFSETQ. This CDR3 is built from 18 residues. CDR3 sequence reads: CASSRFNLLAGASYEQYF. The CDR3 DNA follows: TGCGCCAGCAGCCGCTTTAACTTACTAGCGGGAGCGTCCTACGAGCAGTACTTC.

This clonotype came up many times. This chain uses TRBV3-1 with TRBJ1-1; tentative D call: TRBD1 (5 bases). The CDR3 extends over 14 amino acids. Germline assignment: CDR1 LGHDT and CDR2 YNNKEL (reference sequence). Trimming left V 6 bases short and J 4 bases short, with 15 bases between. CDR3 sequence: CASSFNRISTEAFF. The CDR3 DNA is TGTGCCAGCAGTTTTAACAGGATTTCCACTGAAGCTTTCTTT.

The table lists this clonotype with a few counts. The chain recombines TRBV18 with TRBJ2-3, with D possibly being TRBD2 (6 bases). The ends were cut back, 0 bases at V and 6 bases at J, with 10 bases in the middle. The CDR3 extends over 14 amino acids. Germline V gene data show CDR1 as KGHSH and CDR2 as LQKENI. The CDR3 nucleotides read TGTGCCAGCTCACCACCGGCTAGCGAGGATACGCAGTATTTT. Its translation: CASSPPASEDTQYF.

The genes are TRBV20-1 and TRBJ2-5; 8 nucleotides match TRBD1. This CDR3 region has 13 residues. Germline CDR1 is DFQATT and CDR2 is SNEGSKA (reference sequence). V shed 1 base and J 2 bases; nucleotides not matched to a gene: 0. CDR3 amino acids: CSARGQGQETQYF. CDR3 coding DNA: TGCAGTGCTAGAGGACAGGGGCAAGAGACCCAGTACTTC.

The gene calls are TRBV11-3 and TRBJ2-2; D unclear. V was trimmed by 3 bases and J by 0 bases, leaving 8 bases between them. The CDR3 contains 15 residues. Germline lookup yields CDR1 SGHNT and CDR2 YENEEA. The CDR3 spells CASSFRQANTGELFF. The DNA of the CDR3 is TGTGCCAGCAGCTTCCGGCAGGCGAACACCGGGGAGCTGTTTTTT.

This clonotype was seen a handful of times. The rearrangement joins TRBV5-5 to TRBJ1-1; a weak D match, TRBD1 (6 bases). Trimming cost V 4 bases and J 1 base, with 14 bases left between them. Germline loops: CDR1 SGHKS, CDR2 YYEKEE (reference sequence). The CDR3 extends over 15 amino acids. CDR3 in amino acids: CASSAYRDGNTEAFF. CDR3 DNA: TGTGCCAGCAGCGCATACAGGGACGGGAACACTGAAGCTTTCTTT. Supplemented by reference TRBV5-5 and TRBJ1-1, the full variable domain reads DAGVTQSPTHLIKTRGQQVTLRCSPISGHKSVSWYQQVLGQGPQFIFQYYEKEERGRGNFPDRFSARQFPNYSSELNVNALLLGDSALYLCASSAYRDGNTEAFFGQGTRLTVV.

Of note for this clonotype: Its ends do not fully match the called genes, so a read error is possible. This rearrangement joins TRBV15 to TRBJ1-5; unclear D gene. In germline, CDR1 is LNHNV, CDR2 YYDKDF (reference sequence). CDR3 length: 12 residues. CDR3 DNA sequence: TGTGCCACCAGCAAGCCCGAACAGCTCCAGCATTTT. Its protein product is CATSKPEQLQHF.